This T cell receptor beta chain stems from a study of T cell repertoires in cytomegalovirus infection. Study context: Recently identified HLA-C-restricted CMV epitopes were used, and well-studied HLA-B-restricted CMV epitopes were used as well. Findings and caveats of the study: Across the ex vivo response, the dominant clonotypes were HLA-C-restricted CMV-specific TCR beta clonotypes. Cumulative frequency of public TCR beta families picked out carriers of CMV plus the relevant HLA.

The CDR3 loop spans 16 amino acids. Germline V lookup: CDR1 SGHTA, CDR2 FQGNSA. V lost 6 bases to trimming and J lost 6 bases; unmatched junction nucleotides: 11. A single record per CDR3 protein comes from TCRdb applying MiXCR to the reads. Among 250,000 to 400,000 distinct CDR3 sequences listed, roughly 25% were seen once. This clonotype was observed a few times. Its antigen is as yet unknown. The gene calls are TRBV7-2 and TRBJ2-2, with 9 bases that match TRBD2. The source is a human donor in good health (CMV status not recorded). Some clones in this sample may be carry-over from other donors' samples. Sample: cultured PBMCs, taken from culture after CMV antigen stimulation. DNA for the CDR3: TGTGCCAGCAGGCCCCCCGGGACTAGCCCCTCCGGGGAGCTGTTTTTT. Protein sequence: CASRPPGTSPSGELFF.